Following are 16 T cell receptor beta chains from one sample sequenced in a study of cytomegalovirus exposure and HLA in healthy donors. PCR used 60 Vbeta primers and 13 Jbeta primers. Some clones are missing from TCRdb's copy, which holds only in-frame ones; the method was immunoSEQ multiplex PCR. The table includes around 100,000 clones, 55% to 75% detected once. Sequences were obtained from PBMCs. These receptors all come from a man in his thirties or forties in good health and CMV-seropositive.

The V and J genes are TRBV7-2 and TRBJ2-3; the match to TRBD2 covers 10 bases. This CDR3 has 15 amino acids. V dropped 2 bases and J dropped 3; count of bases not matched to a gene: 2. CDR1 is SGHTA, CDR2 FQGNSA, per germline. CDR3 sequence reads: CASSLTSGITDTQYF. In DNA, the CDR3 is TGTGCCAGCAGCTTAACTAGCGGGATTACAGATACGCAGTATTTT.

Only a few counts were recorded for this clone. The chain is built from TRBV29-1 and TRBJ2-1; tentative D call: TRBD1 (5 bases). This CDR3 is built from 16 residues. The germline V and J ends were trimmed by 0 bases and 1 base, with 13 bases remaining between them. Germline V gene data show CDR1 as SQVTM and CDR2 as ANQGSEA. The CDR3 DNA follows: TGCAGCGTTGAAGATCTTCAGGGAATATCCTACAATGAGCAGTTCTTC. It specifies CSVEDLQGISYNEQFF.

The chain uses TRBV7-9 and TRBJ2-7; D might be TRBD1 (5 bases). Per germline, CDR1 SEHNR and CDR2 FQNEAQ (reference sequence). This CDR3 spans 12 amino acids. With 11 bases removed from V and 3 bases from J, the gap between germline ends came to 14 bases. CDR3 DNA: TGTGCCGCAGGTAGGGGCGGCTACGAGCAGTACTTC. As protein: CAAGRGGYEQYF.

The chain couples TRBV27 to TRBJ1-1; 7 nucleotides align to TRBD1. After removal of 4 bases from V and 0 bases from J, the junction contained 5 bases not matched to a gene. In germline, CDR1 is MNHEY, CDR2 SMNVEV (reference sequence). CDR3 length: 15 amino acids. The CDR3 region has the DNA TGTGCCAGCAGTTCAGGGACAGACCTGAACACTGAAGCTTTCTTT. This gives the protein CASSSGTDLNTEAFF.

J is TRBJ2-5 and V is TRBV28, with 14 bases aligning to TRBD2. The germline gives CDR1 MDHEN, CDR2 SYDVKM. This CDR3 has 15 residues. J gave up 4 bases and V 6 bases, and 4 bases lay outside the gene matches. This CDR3 is CASRGTSGSRETQYF. As DNA, the CDR3 is TGTGCCAGCAGAGGGACTAGCGGGAGTCGAGAGACCCAGTACTTC.

This clone was detected a few times. The CDR3 DNA reads TGTGCCAGCATTCTAGAAGGACAGGAAGCTTTCTTT. Its translation is CASILEGQEAFF. The chain uses TRBV5-6 and TRBJ1-1, with D maybe TRBD1 (6 bases). Per germline, CDR1 SGHDT and CDR2 YYEEEE. CDR3 length: 12 residues. Trimming took off 6 bases at V and 8 bases at J, with 14 bases between the two ends.

This clone has more than one count but fewer than ten. The rearrangement joins TRBV7-8 to TRBJ2-7; 10 bases fit TRBD2. V lost 1 base, J lost 4 bases, and 4 bases stayed unmatched. The CDR3 is made up of 15 amino acids. Germline lookup yields CDR1 SGHVS and CDR2 FQNEAQ. CDR3 residues: CASSLVAGGSYEQYV. Here the CDR3 DNA reads TGTGCCAGCAGCTTAGTAGCGGGAGGTTCTTACGAGCAGTACGTC.

This chain uses TRBV7-8 with TRBJ2-2; 7 positions match TRBD1. Germline CDR1 and CDR2: SGHVS and FQNEAQ. The J segment lost 3 bases and the V segment lost 5 bases, leaving 6 bases of the junction unmatched. The CDR3 consists of 15 residues. The CDR3 sequence: CASSTTGADTGELFF. CDR3 bases: TGTGCCAGCAGCACTACAGGGGCGGACACCGGGGAGCTGTTTTTT.

This clone has just one count. The chain joins TRBV6-5 to TRBJ1-4, with a tentative D call TRBD1 (6 bases). CDR1 is MNHEY and CDR2 is SVGAGI in the germline V gene. This CDR3 spans 15 amino acids. V lost 8 bases and J lost 0, with 13 bases in between. CDR3 protein: CASRGARTTNEKLFF. The CDR3 nucleotides read TGTGCCAGCCGGGGGGCGCGTACAACTAATGAAAAACTGTTTTTT.

There are a few counts of this clone. The chain links TRBV28 to TRBJ1-1, with D possibly being TRBD1 (6 bases). CDR1 and CDR2 (germline): MDHEN, SYDVKM. The CDR3 covers 14 residues. V dropped 6 bases and J dropped 1 base, with 12 bases sitting between them. In nucleotides, the CDR3 is TGTGCCAGCAGGAGGACAGCTTGGAACACTGAAGCTTTCTTT. Protein product: CASRRTAWNTEAFF.

The chain joins TRBV6-5 to TRBJ1-5; 9 bases are a match to TRBD1. This CDR3 has 14 amino acids. Germline V gene lookup returns CDR1 MNHEY and CDR2 SVGAGI. With 6 bases clipped from V and 6 bases from J, the junction kept 6 bases outside the gene matches. The CDR3 sequence: CASRRQGVSQPQHF. The CDR3 DNA reads TGTGCCAGCAGACGACAGGGGGTAAGTCAGCCCCAGCATTTT.

This chain uses TRBV13 with TRBJ2-1, with 14 bases fitting TRBD2. Germline V gene sequence: CDR1 PRHDT, CDR2 FYEKMQ (reference sequence). This CDR3 spans 19 amino acids. V lost 5 bases to trimming and J lost 3 bases; unmatched junction nucleotides: 12. CDR3 protein: CASSGGLAGVIYSYNEQFF. The DNA of the CDR3 is TGTGCCAGCAGCGGGGGACTAGCGGGAGTCATCTATAGCTACAATGAGCAGTTCTTC.

The chain carries TRBV23-1 and TRBJ2-7; D is unresolved. TRBV23-1 carries the ORF label, with uncertain function. V was shortened by 6 bases and J by 3 bases, with 15 bases between the two germline ends. The CDR3 runs 14 residues. CDR3 bases: TGCGCCAGCAGCGCGACTCGAAGGGACTACGAGCAGTACGTC. Encoded protein: CASSATRRDYEQYV.

This chain joins TRBV27 and TRBJ2-2; 11 positions match TRBD2. CDR3 length: 16 residues. J gave up 2 bases and V 5 bases, and 4 bases lay outside the gene matches. The germline V gene has CDR1 MNHEY and CDR2 SMNVEV (reference sequence). The CDR3 reads CASSGTSGGNTGELFF. The CDR3 coding sequence is TGTGCCAGCAGTGGCACTAGCGGGGGAAACACCGGGGAGCTGTTTTTT.

The chain uses TRBV10-3 and TRBJ2-2; 7 bases align to TRBD1. CDR1 and CDR2 from the germline V gene are ENHRY and SYGVKD. CDR3 length: 12 residues. The ends lost 10 bases at V and 6 bases at J; junction bases unmatched: 5. CDR3 nucleotide sequence: TGTGCCACCGACCAGGGGGCCGGGGAGCTGTTTTTT. Encoded protein: CATDQGAGELFF.

The chain employs TRBV5-1 and TRBJ2-5; 10 nucleotides align to TRBD1. Germline trimming cut 0 bases from V and 1 base from J; bases unmatched to any gene: 3. The CDR3 covers 16 residues. Germline lookup yields CDR1 SGHRS and CDR2 YFSETQ. In nucleotides, the CDR3 is TGCGCCAGCAGCTTGGGGACAGGGGGTTTCCAAGAGACCCAGTACTTC. Amino acids: CASSLGTGGFQETQYF.